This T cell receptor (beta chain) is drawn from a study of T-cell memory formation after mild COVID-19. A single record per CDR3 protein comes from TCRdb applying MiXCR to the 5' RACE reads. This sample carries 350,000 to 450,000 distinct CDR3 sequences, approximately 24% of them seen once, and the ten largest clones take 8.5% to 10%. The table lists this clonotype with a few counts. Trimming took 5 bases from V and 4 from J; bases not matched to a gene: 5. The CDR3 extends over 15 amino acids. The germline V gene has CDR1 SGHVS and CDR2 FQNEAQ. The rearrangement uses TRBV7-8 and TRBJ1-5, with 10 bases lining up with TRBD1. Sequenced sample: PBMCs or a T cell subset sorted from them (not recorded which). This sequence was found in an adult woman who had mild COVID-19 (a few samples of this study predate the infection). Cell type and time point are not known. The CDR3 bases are TGTGCCAGCAGCCGGGACAGGGGAGGGAATCAGCCCCAGCATTTT. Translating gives CASSRDRGGNQPQHF.